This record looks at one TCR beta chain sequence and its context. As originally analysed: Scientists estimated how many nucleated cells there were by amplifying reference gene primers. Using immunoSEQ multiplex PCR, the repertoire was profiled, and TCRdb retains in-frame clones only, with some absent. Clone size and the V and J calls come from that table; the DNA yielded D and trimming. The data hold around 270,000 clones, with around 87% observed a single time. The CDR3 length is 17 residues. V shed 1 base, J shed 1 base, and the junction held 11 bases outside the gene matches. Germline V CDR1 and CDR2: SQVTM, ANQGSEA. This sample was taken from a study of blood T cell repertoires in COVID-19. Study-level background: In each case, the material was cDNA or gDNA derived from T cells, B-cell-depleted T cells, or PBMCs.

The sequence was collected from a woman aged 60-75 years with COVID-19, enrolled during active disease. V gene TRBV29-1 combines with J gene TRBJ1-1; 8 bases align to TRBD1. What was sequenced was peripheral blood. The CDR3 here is CSVEVGAGGVWNTEAFF. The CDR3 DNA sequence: TGCAGCGTTGAAGTGGGGGCAGGGGGCGTTTGGAACACTGAAGCTTTCTTT.